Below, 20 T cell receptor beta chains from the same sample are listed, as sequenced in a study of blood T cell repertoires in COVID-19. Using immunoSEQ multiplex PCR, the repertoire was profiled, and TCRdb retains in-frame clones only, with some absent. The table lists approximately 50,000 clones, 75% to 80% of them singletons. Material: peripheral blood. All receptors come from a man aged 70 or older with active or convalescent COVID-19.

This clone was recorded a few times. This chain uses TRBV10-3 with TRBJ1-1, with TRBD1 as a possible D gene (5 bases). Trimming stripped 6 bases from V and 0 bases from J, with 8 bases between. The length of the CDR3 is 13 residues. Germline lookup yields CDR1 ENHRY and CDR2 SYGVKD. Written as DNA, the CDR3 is TGTGCCATCAGGCGGGGGATGAACACTGAAGCTTTCTTT. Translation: CAIRRGMNTEAFF.

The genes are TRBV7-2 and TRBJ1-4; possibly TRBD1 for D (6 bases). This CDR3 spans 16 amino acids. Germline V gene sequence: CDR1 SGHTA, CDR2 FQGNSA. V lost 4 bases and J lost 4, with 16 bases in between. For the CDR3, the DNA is TGTGCCAGCAGCTCCTCTACGACAGGCTTTAATGAAAAACTGTTTTTT. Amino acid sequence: CASSSSTTGFNEKLFF. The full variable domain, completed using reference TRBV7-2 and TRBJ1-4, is GAGVSQSPSNKVTEKGKDVELRCDPISGHTALYWYRQSLGQGLEFLIYFQGNSAPDKSGLPSDRFSAERTGGSVSTLTIQRTQQEDSAVYLCASSSSTTGFNEKLFFGSGTQLSVL.

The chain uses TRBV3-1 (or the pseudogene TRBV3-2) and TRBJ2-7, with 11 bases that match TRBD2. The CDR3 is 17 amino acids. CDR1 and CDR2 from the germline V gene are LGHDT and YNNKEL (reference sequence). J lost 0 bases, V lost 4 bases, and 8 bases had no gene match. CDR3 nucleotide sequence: TGTGCCAGCAGCCCTCGATCGGGGACTAGCGGCTCCTACGAGCAGTACTTC. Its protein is CASSPRSGTSGSYEQYF.

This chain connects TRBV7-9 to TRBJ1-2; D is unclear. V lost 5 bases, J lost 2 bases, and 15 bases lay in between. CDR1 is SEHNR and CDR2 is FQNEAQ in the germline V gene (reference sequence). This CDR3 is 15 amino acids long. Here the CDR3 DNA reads TGTGCCAGCAGCCCCTTAGCCCAGTCGAACTATGGCTACACCTTC. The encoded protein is CASSPLAQSNYGYTF.

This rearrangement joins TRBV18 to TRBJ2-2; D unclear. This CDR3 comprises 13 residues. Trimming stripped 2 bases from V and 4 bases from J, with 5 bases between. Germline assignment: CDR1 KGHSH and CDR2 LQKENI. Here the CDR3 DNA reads TGTGCCAGCTCACCAGACTCCACCGGGGAGCTGTTTTTT. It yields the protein CASSPDSTGELFF.

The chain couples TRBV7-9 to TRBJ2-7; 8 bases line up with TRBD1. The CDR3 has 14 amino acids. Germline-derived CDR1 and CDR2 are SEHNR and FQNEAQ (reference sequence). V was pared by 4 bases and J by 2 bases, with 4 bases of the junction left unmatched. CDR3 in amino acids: CASSSGTGTYEQYF. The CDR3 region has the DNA TGTGCCAGCAGCTCCGGGACAGGTACCTACGAGCAGTACTTC.

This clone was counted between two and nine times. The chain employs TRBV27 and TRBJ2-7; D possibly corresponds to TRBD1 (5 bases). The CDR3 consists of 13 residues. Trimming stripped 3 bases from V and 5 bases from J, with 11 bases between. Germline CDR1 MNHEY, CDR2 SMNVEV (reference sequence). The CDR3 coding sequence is TGTGCCAGCAGTTTGCAGGGAAGGAACGAGCAGTACTTC. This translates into CASSLQGRNEQYF.

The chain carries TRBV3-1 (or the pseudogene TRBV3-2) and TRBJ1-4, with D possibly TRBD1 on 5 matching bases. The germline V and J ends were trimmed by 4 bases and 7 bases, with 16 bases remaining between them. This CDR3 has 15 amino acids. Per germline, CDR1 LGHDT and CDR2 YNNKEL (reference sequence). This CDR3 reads CASSLGGGAGEKLFF. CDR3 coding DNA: TGTGCCAGCAGCCTAGGAGGAGGGGCGGGTGAAAAACTGTTTTTT.

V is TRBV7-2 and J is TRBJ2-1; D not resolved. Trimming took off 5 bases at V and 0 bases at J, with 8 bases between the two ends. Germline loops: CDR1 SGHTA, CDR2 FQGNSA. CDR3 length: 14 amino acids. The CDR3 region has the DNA TGTGCCAGCAGCCTTAGAAGCTCCTACAATGAGCAGTTCTTC. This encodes CASSLRSSYNEQFF.

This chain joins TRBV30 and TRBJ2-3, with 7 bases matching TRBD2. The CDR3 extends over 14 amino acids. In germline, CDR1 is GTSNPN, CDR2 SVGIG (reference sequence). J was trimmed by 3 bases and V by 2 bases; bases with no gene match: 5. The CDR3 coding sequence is TGTGCCTGGAGTCACCCGGGAGGTACAGATACGCAGTATTTT. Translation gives CAWSHPGGTDTQYF. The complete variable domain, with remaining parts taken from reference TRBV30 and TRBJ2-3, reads SQTIHQWPATLVQPVGSPLSLECTVEGTSNPNLYWYRQAAGRGLQLLFYSVGIGQISSEVPQNLSASRPQDRQFILSSKKLLLSDSGFYLCAWSHPGGTDTQYFGPGTRLTVL.

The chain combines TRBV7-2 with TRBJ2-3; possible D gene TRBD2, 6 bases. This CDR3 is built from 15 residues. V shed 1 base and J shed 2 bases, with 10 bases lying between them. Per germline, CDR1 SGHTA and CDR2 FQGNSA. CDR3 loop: CASSLEAGPTDTQYF. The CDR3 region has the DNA TGTGCCAGCAGCTTAGAGGCGGGGCCCACAGATACGCAGTATTTT.

The CDR3 here is CASRRMLTTDTQYF. CDR3 coding DNA: TGTGCCAGCCGTCGTATGCTAACCACAGATACGCAGTATTTT. The chain has TRBV7-2 and TRBJ2-3; no reliable D call. The CDR3 length is 14 residues. Germline CDR1 reads SGHTA; CDR2 reads FQGNSA. V lost 8 bases and J 2 bases, leaving 14 bases between the germline ends.

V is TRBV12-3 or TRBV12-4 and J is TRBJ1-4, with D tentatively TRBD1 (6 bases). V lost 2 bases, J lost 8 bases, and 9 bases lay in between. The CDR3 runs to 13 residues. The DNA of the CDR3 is TGTGCCAGCAGTTTAAGGACAGCCGAAAAACTGTTTTTT. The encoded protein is CASSLRTAEKLFF.

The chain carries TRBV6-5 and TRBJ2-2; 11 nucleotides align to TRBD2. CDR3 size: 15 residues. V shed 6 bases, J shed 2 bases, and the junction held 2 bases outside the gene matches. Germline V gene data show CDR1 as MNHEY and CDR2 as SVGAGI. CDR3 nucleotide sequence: TGTGCCAGCAGCCGACTAGCGGGAAACACCGGGGAGCTGTTTTTT. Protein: CASSRLAGNTGELFF.

CDR3 protein: CASSATNRFQPQHF. The CDR3 nucleotides are TGTGCCAGCAGTGCTACCAACAGGTTCCAGCCCCAGCATTTT. The gene calls are TRBV28 and TRBJ1-5; maybe TRBD1 (5 bases). Germline V gene sequence: CDR1 MDHEN, CDR2 SYDVKM. V lost 5 bases and J 7 bases, leaving 15 bases between the germline ends. This CDR3 contains 14 residues. The whole variable domain, filled in from reference TRBV28 and TRBJ1-5, reads DVKVTQSSRYLVKRTGEKVFLECVQDMDHENMFWYRQDPGLGLRLIYFSYDVKMKEKGDIPEGYSVSREKKERFSLILESASTNQTSMYLCASSATNRFQPQHFGDGTRLSIL.

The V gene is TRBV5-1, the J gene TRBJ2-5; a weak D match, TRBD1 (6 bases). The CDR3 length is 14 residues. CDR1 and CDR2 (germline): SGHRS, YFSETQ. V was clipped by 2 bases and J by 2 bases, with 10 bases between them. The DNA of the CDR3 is TGCGCCAGCAGCTTTGGACAGATTCAAGAGACCCAGTACTTC. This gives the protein CASSFGQIQETQYF.

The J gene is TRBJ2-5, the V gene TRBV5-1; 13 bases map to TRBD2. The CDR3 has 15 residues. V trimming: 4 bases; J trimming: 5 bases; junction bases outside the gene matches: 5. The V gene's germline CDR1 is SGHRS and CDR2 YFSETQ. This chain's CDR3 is CASSPGLAGVETQYF. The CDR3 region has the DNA TGCGCCAGCAGCCCCGGACTAGCGGGGGTGGAGACCCAGTACTTC. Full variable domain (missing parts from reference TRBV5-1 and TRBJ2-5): KAGVTQTPRYLIKTRGQQVTLSCSPISGHRSVSWYQQTPGQGLQFLFEYFSETQRNKGNFPGRFSGRQFSNSRSEMNVSTLELGDSALYLCASSPGLAGVETQYFGPGTRLLVL.

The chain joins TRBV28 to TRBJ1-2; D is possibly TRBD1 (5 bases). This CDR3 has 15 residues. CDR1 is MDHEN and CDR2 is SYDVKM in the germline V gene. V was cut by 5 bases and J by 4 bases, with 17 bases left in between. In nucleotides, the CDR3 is TGTGCCAGCAGTCCCACGAGGCGGCAGGGCTATGGCTACACCTTC. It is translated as CASSPTRRQGYGYTF.

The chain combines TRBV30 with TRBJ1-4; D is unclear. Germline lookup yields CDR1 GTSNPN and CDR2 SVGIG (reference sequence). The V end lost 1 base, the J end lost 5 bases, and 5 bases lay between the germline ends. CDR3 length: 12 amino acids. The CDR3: CAWSDKNEKLFF. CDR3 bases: TGTGCCTGGAGTGACAAGAATGAAAAACTGTTTTTT.

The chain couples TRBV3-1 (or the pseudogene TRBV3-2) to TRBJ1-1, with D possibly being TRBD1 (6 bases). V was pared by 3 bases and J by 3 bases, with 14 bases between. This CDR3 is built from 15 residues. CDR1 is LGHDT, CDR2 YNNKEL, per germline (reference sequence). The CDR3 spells CASSQGTGKDTEAFF. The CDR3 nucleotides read TGTGCCAGCAGCCAGGGAACAGGGAAGGACACTGAAGCTTTCTTT.